This T cell receptor beta chain was sequenced during a study of blood T cell repertoires in COVID-19. Overall study: Acute-phase and convalescent COVID-19 samples originated in the United States, Italy and Spain. T cells, B-cell-depleted T cells, or PBMCs supplied cDNA or gDNA.

This CDR3 has 16 residues. The germline CDR1 and CDR2 sequences are MNHEY and SVGEGT. J lost 4 bases, V lost 0 bases, and 5 bases had no gene match. Authors' analysis steps: Nucleated cell counts were estimated from reference gene primer amplification. Data came from immunoSEQ multiplex PCR; TCRdb stores just in-frame clones and leaves some out. V, J and clone size are taken as reported in that table, and D and trimming were inferred from the DNA itself. The table shows 140,000 or so clones, with 80% to 90% occurring only once. Material for sequencing was peripheral blood. The rearrangement links TRBV6-2 or TRBV6-3 to TRBJ2-1, with 8 positions matching TRBD2. The sequence was collected from a woman between 55 and 75 years old with active COVID-19. CDR3 protein: CASSYSASGPYNEQFF. The CDR3 region has the DNA TGTGCCAGCAGTTACTCGGCTAGCGGGCCTTACAATGAGCAGTTCTTC.